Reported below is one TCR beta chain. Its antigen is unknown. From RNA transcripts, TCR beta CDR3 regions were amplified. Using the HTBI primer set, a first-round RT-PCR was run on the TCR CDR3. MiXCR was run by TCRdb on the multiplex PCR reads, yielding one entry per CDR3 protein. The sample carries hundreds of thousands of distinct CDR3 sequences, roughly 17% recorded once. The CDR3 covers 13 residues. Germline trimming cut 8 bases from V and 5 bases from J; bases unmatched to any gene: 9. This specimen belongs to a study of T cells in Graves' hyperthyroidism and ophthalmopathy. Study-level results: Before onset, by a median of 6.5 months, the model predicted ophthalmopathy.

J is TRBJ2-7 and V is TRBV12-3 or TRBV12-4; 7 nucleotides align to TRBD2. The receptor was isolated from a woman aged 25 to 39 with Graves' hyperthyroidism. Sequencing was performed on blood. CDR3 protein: CASREAVDDEQYF. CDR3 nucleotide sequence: TGTGCCAGCCGGGAGGCAGTTGACGACGAGCAGTACTTC.